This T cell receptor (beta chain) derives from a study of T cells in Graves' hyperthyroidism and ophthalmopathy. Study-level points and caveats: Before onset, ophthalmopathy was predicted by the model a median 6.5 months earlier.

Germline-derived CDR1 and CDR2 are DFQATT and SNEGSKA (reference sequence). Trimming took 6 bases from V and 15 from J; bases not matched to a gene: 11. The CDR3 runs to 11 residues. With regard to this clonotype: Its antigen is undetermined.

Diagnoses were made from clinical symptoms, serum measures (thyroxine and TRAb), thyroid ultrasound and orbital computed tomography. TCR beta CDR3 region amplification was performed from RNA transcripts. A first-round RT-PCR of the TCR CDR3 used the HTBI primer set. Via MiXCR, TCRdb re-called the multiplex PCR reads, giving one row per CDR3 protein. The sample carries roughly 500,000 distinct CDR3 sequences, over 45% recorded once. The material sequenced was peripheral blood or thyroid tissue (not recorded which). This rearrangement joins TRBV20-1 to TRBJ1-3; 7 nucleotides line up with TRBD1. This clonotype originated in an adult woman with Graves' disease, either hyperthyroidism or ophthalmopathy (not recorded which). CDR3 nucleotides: TGCAGTGCCCACTCTGGGGACAGAAGATATTTT. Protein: CSAHSGDRRYF.